One sample yielded the 19 T cell receptor beta chains listed below, sequenced in a study of cytomegalovirus exposure and HLA in healthy donors. The PCR had 60 Vbeta and 13 Jbeta primers. Only in-frame clones appear in the TCRdb table, and some are missing; sequencing was by immunoSEQ multiplex PCR. Of about 150,000 clones in the sample, roughly 79% were seen once. The sample consisted of PBMCs. These receptors were taken from a man aged 18 to 35 in good health and CMV-seronegative.

The gene calls are TRBV4-2 and TRBJ1-1; D unclear. CDR3 length: 18 residues. CDR1 and CDR2 from the germline V gene are LGHNA and YNFKEQ. Trimming left V 0 bases short and J 0 bases short, with 17 bases between. CDR3 nucleotides: TGTGCCAGCAGCCAAGACCTACTAGGAACTACCATGAACACTGAAGCTTTCTTT. Encoded protein: CASSQDLLGTTMNTEAFF.

The chain joins TRBV28 to TRBJ1-5; maybe TRBD1 (5 bases). Trimming cost V 2 bases and J 2 bases, with 13 bases left between them. The CDR3 extends over 16 amino acids. Germline CDR1 is MDHEN and CDR2 is SYDVKM. As DNA, the CDR3 is TGTGCCAGCAGTTTAAGGGGCAGGGCGCGCAATCAGCCCCAGCATTTT. Residues: CASSLRGRARNQPQHF.

Comment on this clone: Germline is not matched at one junction end, which may reflect a read error. The genes are TRBV18 and TRBJ1-2, with 8 bases that match TRBD1. Germline V gene sequence: CDR1 KGHSH, CDR2 LQKENI. CDR3 length: 16 amino acids. The CDR3 reads CASSPGGTGFNYGHTF. The CDR3 DNA sequence: TGTGCCAGCTCACCCGGAGGGACAGGATTTAACTATGGCCACACCTTC.

V usage is TRBV12-5 and J usage is TRBJ2-1; 10 nucleotides line up with TRBD1. V was pared by 3 bases and J by 8 bases, with 7 bases of the junction left unmatched. CDR1 and CDR2 from the germline V gene are LGHNT and FRNRAP. The CDR3 length is 15 residues. CDR3: CASGFHGQGVHEQFF. The CDR3 region has the DNA TGTGCTAGTGGTTTTCACGGACAGGGGGTCCATGAGCAGTTCTTC.

CDR3 sequence: CASSEVPSGLQYF. The CDR3, as DNA: TGTGCCAGTAGCGAGGTCCCTAGTGGCCTTCAGTACTTC. The chain couples TRBV19 to TRBJ2-4; D unclear. This CDR3 has 13 amino acids. V lost 6 bases and J 11 bases, leaving 17 bases between the germline ends. CDR1 LNHDA and CDR2 SQIVND come from the germline V gene (reference sequence).

This chain connects TRBV6-5 to TRBJ1-1; D remains ambiguous. Germline CDR1 MNHEY, CDR2 SVGAGI. This CDR3 region has 13 residues. V dropped 6 bases and J dropped 3 bases, with 11 bases sitting between them. CDR3 DNA sequence: TGTGCCAGCAGACGGGGAGGCGACACTGAAGCTTTCTTT. Amino acids: CASRRGGDTEAFF.

This clone was counted once. The CDR3 bases are TGTGCCAGCAGCGCAGGGGCGACAGGGGGCCCCCCGAGGGATACGCAGTATTTT. It encodes CASSAGATGGPPRDTQYF. V gene TRBV7-9 combines with J gene TRBJ2-3; 10 bases map to TRBD1. Germline loops: CDR1 SEHNR, CDR2 FQNEAQ (reference sequence). Trimming removed 5 bases from V and 6 bases from J; junction bases left unmatched: 17. The CDR3 is 18 amino acids.

This rearrangement joins TRBV5-1 to TRBJ2-5; D might be TRBD1 (6 bases). The CDR3 is 16 residues long. CDR1 and CDR2 (germline): SGHRS, YFSETQ. V was shortened by 4 bases and J by 3 bases, with 19 bases between the two germline ends. In nucleotides, the CDR3 is TGCGCCAGCAGCAAGCCTGACAGAGGGGGTGAAGAGACCCAGTACTTC. It translates to CASSKPDRGGEETQYF.

The chain links TRBV29-1 to TRBJ2-1; TRBD1 aligns across 9 bases. Germline V gives CDR1 SQVTM, CDR2 ANQGSEA. There are 14 residues in the CDR3. J lost 4 bases, V lost 4 bases, and 5 bases had no gene match. CDR3 sequence: CSVVPGTGYNEQFF. The CDR3 DNA is TGCAGCGTTGTCCCCGGGACAGGGTACAATGAGCAGTTCTTC.

This chain joins TRBV7-3 and TRBJ1-2, with TRBD1 matching 12 bases. V lost 8 bases to trimming and J lost 8 bases; unmatched junction nucleotides: 6. The CDR3 covers 13 residues. Germline V gene lookup returns CDR1 SGHTA and CDR2 FQGTGA. The CDR3, as DNA: TGTGCCAGCGGGACAGGGGGCGCGGGGGGCTACACCTTC. Its translation: CASGTGGAGGYTF.

This clone was counted a few times. This chain uses TRBV27 with TRBJ2-7; a weak D match, TRBD2 (6 bases). CDR1 is MNHEY and CDR2 is SMNVEV in the germline V gene (reference sequence). Trimming pared 5 bases from V and 0 bases from J, leaving 23 bases between. This CDR3 spans 18 amino acids. Here the CDR3 reads CASSLNLPGLPYSYEQYV. In DNA, the CDR3 is TGTGCCAGCAGTCTTAACCTTCCGGGACTTCCCTACTCCTACGAGCAGTACGTC.

This rearrangement joins TRBV4-2 to TRBJ2-1; TRBD2 matches at 8 bases. The CDR3 sequence is 16 residues long. Trimming at V came to 0 bases and at J to 7 bases, leaving 8 bases not matched to a gene. Germline loops: CDR1 LGHNA, CDR2 YNFKEQ. CDR3 residues: CASSQDGTRGGNEQFF. The DNA for the CDR3 is TGTGCCAGCAGCCAAGATGGGACTAGGGGGGGGAATGAGCAGTTCTTC.

V and J are TRBV5-1 and TRBJ1-1; 7 bases agree with TRBD1. The CDR3 extends over 15 amino acids. Unmatched junction bases numbered 7, after V lost 4 bases and J lost 1 base. Germline CDR1 and CDR2: SGHRS and YFSETQ. This CDR3 is CASSTTGNWNTEAFF. DNA for the CDR3: TGCGCCAGCAGCACGACAGGGAATTGGAACACTGAAGCTTTCTTT.

V and J are TRBV19 and TRBJ1-2, with TRBD1 matching over 7 bases. This CDR3 is built from 14 residues. V shed 3 bases and J 8 bases; nucleotides not matched to a gene: 9. The V gene's germline CDR1 is LNHDA and CDR2 SQIVND (reference sequence). The CDR3 sequence is CASSISEGARGYTF. Written as DNA, the CDR3 is TGTGCCAGTAGTATCTCGGAGGGGGCGCGGGGCTACACCTTC.

This chain connects TRBV5-8 to TRBJ1-6; TRBD1 matches 7 bases. Germline lookup yields CDR1 SGHTS and CDR2 YDEGEE. The CDR3 runs 17 residues. J was trimmed by 0 bases and V by 4 bases; bases with no gene match: 7. CDR3 sequence (DNA): TGTGCCAGCAGCGGCCGGGACAGAAGCTCCTATAATTCACCCCTCCACTTT. Its protein product is CASSGRDRSSYNSPLHF.

The J gene is TRBJ1-3, the V gene TRBV11-2; possible D gene TRBD1, 5 bases. The V and J ends lost 3 bases and 0 bases respectively, with 21 bases between them. The CDR3 is 19 residues long. Germline V lookup: CDR1 SGHAT, CDR2 FQNNGV. The CDR3 reads CASSFSRLRGVHSGNTIYF. CDR3 nucleotides: TGTGCCAGCAGCTTTAGTAGGCTTCGGGGGGTCCACTCTGGAAACACCATATATTTT.

The J gene is TRBJ1-2, the V gene TRBV7-6, with a weak D call TRBD1 (6 bases). CDR3 size: 14 residues. Trimming pared 5 bases from V and 4 bases from J, leaving 14 bases between. Germline values: CDR1 SGHVS, CDR2 FNYEAQ. The CDR3, as DNA: TGTGCCAGCAGCCCCCCGGACAGCCCCTATGGCTACACCTTC. Amino acid sequence: CASSPPDSPYGYTF.

A few counts support this clone. The J gene is TRBJ2-5, the V gene TRBV18, with 8 bases lining up with TRBD2. The CDR3 covers 18 residues. Germline V gene lookup returns CDR1 KGHSH and CDR2 LQKENI. The V gene end was trimmed by 2 bases and the J gene end by 0 bases; junction bases not matched to a gene: 11. CDR3 residues: CASSPRVGLAGYQETQYF. CDR3 nucleotides: TGTGCCAGCTCACCAAGGGTTGGACTAGCAGGGTACCAAGAGACCCAGTACTTC. Together with reference TRBV18 and TRBJ2-5, the CDR3 gives the full variable domain: NAGVMQNPRHLVRRRGQEARLRCSPMKGHSHVYWYRQLPEEGLKFMVYLQKENIIDESGMPKERFSAEFPKEGPSILRIQQVVRGDSAAYFCASSPRVGLAGYQETQYFGPGTRLLVL.

The J gene is TRBJ1-1, the V gene TRBV30, with 7 bases fitting TRBD1. Unmatched junction bases numbered 7, after V lost 2 bases and J lost 1 base. Germline assignment: CDR1 GTSNPN and CDR2 SVGIG (reference sequence). The CDR3 has 15 amino acids. CDR3 protein: CAWSRQQGWNTEAFF. The CDR3 region has the DNA TGTGCCTGGAGTCGCCAACAGGGGTGGAACACTGAAGCTTTCTTT.